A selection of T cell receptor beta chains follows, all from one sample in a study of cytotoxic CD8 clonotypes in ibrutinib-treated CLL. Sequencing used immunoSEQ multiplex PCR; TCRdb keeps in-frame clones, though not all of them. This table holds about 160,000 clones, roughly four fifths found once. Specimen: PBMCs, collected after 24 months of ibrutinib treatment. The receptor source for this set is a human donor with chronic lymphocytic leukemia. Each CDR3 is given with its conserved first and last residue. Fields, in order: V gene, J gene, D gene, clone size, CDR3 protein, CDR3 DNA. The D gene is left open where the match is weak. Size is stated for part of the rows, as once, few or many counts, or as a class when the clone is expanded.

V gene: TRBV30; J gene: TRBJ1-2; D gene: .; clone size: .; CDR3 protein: CACWTDSNYGYTF; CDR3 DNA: TGTGCCTGTTGGACTGACTCTAACTATGGCTACACCTTC
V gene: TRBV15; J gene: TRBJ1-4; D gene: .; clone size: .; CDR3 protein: CATSAGSPWRGPGGEKLFF; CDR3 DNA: TGTGCCACCAGCGCCGGGAGCCCGTGGAGGGGACCGGGTGGTGAAAAACTGTTTTTT
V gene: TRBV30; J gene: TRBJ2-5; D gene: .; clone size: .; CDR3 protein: CAWSRGLEETQYF; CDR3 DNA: TGTGCCTGGAGTCGAGGGTTAGAGGAGACCCAGTACTTC
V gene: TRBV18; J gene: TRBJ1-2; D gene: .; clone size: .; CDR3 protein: CASSPTDYGYTF; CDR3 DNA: TGTGCCAGCTCACCAACAGACTATGGCTACACCTTC
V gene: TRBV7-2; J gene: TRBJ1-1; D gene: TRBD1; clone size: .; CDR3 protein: CASSPVGGWAFF; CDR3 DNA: TGTGCCAGCAGCCCAGTAGGGGGCTGGGCTTTCTTT
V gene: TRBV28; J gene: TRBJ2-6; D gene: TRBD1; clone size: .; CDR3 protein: CASSSPPGQGSSGANVLTF; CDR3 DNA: TGTGCCAGCAGTTCGCCGCCGGGACAGGGGAGCTCTGGGGCCAACGTCCTGACTTTC
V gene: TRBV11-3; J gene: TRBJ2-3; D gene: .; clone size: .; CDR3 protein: CASSSHGSTDTQYF; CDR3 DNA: TGTGCCAGCAGCTCCCACGGGAGCACAGATACGCAGTATTTT
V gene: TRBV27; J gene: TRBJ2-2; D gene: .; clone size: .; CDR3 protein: CASSYAFTGELFF; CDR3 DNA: TGTGCCAGCAGTTATGCCTTTACCGGGGAGCTGTTTTTT
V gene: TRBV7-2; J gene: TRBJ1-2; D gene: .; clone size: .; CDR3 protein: CASSPPIYHGYTF; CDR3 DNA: TGTGCCAGCAGCCCCCCTATATATCATGGCTACACCTTC
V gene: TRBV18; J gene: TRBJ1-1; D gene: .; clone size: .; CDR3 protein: CASSPVKVSNTEAFF; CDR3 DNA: TGTGCCAGCTCACCAGTCAAGGTCTCGAACACTGAAGCTTTCTTT
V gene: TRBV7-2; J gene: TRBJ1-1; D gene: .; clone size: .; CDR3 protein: CASSWVGITEAFF; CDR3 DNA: TGTGCCAGCAGCTGGGTAGGAATCACTGAAGCTTTCTTT
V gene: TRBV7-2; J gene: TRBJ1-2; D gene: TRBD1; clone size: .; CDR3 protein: CASNWDSSPYGYTF; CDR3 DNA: TGTGCCAGCAACTGGGACAGCTCACCTTATGGCTACACCTTC
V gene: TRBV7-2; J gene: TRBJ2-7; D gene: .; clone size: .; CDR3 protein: CASSNTGTSEQYF; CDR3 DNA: TGTGCCAGCAGCAACACCGGGACATCCGAGCAGTACTTC
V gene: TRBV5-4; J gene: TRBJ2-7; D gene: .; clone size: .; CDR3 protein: CASSVHTGSGEQYF; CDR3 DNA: TGTGCCAGCAGCGTCCATACAGGGTCCGGCGAGCAGTACTTC
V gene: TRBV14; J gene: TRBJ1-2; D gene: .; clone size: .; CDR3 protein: CASSHGRGTSNLVYGYTF; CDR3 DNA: TGTGCCAGCAGCCACGGACGGGGCACTTCCAACCTAGTCTATGGCTACACCTTC
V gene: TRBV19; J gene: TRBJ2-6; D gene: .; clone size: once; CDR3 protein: CASSSSNSGANVLTF; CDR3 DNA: TGTGCCAGTAGCAGCAGTAACTCTGGGGCCAACGTCCTGACTTTC
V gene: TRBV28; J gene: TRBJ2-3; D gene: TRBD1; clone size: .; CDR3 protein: CASSLWGQGGDTQYF; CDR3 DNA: TGTGCCAGCAGTTTATGGGGACAGGGGGGAGATACGCAGTATTTT
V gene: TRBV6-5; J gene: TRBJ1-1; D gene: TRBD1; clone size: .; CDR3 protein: CASRPDRGHTEAFF; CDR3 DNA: TGTGCCAGCAGGCCGGACAGGGGCCACACTGAAGCTTTCTTT
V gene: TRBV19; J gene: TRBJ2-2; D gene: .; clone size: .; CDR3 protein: CASSMTGLNTGELFF; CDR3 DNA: TGTGCCAGTAGTATGACCGGGTTGAACACCGGGGAGCTGTTTTTT
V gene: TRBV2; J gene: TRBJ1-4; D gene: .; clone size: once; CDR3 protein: CASCRDVPNEKLFF; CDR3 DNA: TGTGCCAGCTGCCGGGACGTACCTAATGAAAAACTGTTTTTT
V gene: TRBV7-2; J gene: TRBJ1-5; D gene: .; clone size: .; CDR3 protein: CASSPSRNLGNQPQHF; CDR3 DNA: TGTGCCAGCAGCCCCAGTCGGAATCTGGGCAATCAGCCCCAGCATTTT
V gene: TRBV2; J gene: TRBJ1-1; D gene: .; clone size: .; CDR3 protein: CASSEGVGGVEAFF; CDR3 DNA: TGTGCCAGCAGTGAAGGGGTTGGGGGCGTTGAAGCTTTCTTT
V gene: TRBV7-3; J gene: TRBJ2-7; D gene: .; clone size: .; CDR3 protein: CASSPRGYEQYF; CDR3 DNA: TGTGCCAGCAGCCCAAGGGGGTACGAGCAGTACTTC
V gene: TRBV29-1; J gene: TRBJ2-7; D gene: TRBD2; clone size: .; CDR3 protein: CSVSRYTGGARLSGEQYF; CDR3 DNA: TGCAGCGTTTCCCGTTACACCGGGGGGGCCAGGCTCTCGGGCGAGCAGTACTTC
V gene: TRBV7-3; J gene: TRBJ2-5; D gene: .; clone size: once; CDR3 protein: CASSLRKGVETQYF; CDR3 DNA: TGTGCCAGCAGCTTACGAAAGGGGGTGGAGACCCAGTACTTC
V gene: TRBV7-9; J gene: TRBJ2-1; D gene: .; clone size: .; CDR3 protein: CASSLWNNEQFF; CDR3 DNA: TGTGCCAGCAGCTTATGGAACAATGAGCAGTTCTTC
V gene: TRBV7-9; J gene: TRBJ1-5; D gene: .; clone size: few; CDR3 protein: CASSQGIQPQHF; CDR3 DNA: TGTGCCAGCAGCCAAGGAATTCAGCCCCAGCATTTT
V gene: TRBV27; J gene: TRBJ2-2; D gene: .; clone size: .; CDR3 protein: CASSLSSSGELFF; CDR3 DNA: TGTGCCAGCAGTTTATCGAGTTCGGGGGAGCTGTTTTTT
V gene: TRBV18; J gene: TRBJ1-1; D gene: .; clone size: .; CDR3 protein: CASSPGDTEAFF; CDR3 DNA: TGTGCCAGCTCACCAGGGGACACTGAAGCTTTCTTT
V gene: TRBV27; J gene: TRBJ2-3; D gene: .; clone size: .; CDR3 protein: CASSLSGIDTQYF; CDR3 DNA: TGTGCCAGCAGTTTATCGGGGATAGATACGCAGTATTTT
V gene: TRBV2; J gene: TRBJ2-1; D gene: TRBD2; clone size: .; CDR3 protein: CASTGRVSYNEQFF; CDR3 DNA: TGTGCCAGCACTGGGAGGGTTTCCTACAATGAGCAGTTCTTC
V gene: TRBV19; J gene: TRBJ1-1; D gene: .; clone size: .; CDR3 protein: CASSTSTGRAKAFF; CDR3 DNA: TGTGCCAGTAGTACATCGACAGGCAGGGCCAAAGCTTTCTTT
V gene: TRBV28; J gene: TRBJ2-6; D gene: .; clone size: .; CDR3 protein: CASSFNSGANVLTF; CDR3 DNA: TGTGCCAGCAGTTTTAACTCTGGGGCCAACGTCCTGACTTTC
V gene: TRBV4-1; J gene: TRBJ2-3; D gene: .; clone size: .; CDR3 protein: CASSFDVGDTQYF; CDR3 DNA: TGCGCCAGCAGTTTCGATGTAGGGGATACGCAGTATTTT
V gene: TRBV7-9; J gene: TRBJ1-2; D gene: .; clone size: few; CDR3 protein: CASSFPNWGYTF; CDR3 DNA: TGTGCCAGCAGCTTCCCCAACTGGGGCTACACCTTC
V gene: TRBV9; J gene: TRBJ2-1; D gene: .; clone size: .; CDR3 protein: CASSVDGKYNEQFF; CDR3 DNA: TGTGCCAGCAGCGTAGATGGGAAGTACAATGAGCAGTTCTTC
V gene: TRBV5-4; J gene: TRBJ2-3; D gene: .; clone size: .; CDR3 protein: CASRPYLTDTQYF; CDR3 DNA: TGTGCCAGCAGGCCGTACCTCACAGATACGCAGTATTTT
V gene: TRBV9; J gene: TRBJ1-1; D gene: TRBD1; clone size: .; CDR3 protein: CASSLRPGTGVGTEAFF; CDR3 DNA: TGTGCCAGCAGCCTTCGTCCCGGGACAGGGGTAGGAACTGAAGCTTTCTTT
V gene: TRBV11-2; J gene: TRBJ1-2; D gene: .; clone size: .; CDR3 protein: CASSQGGGGNGYTF; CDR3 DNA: TGTGCCAGCAGCCAAGGGGGGGGCGGCAATGGCTACACCTTC
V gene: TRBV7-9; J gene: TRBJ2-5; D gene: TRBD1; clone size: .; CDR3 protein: CASSPTGQETQYF; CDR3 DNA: TGTGCCAGCAGCCCGACAGGGCAAGAGACCCAGTACTTC